This TCR beta chain was profiled in a study of blood T cell repertoires in COVID-19. Study-wide context: Acute and convalescent COVID-19 samples came from the United States, Italy and Spain. T cells, B-cell-depleted T cells, or PBMCs supplied cDNA or gDNA.

The germline V gene encodes CDR1 ENHRY and CDR2 SYGVKD. This CDR3 region has 15 residues. As regards this clone: Compared with germline, one end of the junction differs, possibly owing to a read error.

Authors' processing steps: Amplification with reference gene primers provided the estimates of nucleated cell counts. Here immunoSEQ multiplex PCR was the method, and the copy in TCRdb shows in-frame clones only, minus some. That table gives V, J and clone size, and the DNA gave D and trimming. In the table there are around 180,000 clones, 85% to 90% of which are singletons. This rearrangement joins TRBV10-3 to TRBJ1-1, with a weak D call TRBD1 (6 bases). The receptor comes from a human donor in a cohort sampled during active COVID-19. Input material: peripheral blood. CDR3 coding DNA: TGTGCCATCACTGAGTCTGGGGGGGCAAACACTGAAGCTTTCTTT. Encoded protein: CAITESGGANTEAFF.